This T cell receptor (beta chain) was captured by sequencing in a study of cytomegalovirus exposure and HLA in healthy donors. Comment on this clone: As yet, its antigen is unknown.

The CDR3 has 17 amino acids. Germline CDR1 and CDR2: MNHEY and SMNVEV (reference sequence). Trimming removed 5 bases at V and 4 bases at J, with 24 bases between. PCR employed 60 Vbeta and 13 Jbeta primers. Sequencing was performed with immunoSEQ multiplex PCR; in TCRdb, only in-frame clones are kept and a portion is missing. Among around 74,000 clones, 65% to 80% were seen once, and the ten largest hold about 2.5%. Findings and limits, study-wide: Later analysis identified a missense DCLRE1C variant that was linked to TCR beta V- and J-gene trimming. An analysis that came later showed most CMV-associated TCR beta chains appearing HLA-restricted. Later work found that TCR association rates differed between HLA loci; DRB1 had the most and HLA-C the fewest.

This TCR was recovered from a young man in good health and CMV-seronegative. The rearrangement links TRBV27 to TRBJ2-7; D possibly corresponds to TRBD2 (6 bases). Material for sequencing was PBMCs. The CDR3, as DNA: TGTGCCAGCAGTCCGGAACTTCCCGGGACTCCCAAATACGAGCAGTACTTC. Encoded protein: CASSPELPGTPKYEQYF.